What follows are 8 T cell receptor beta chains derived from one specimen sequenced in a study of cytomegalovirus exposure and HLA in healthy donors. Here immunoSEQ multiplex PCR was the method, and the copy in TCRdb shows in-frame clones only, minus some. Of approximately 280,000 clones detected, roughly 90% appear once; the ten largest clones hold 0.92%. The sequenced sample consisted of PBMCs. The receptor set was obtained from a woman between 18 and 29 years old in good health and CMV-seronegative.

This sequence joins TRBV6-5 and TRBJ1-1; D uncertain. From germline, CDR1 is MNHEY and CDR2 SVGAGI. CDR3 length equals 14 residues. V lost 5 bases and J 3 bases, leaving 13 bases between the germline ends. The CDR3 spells CASSQPNRYTEAFF. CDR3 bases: TGTGCCAGCAGTCAACCCAACAGATACACTGAAGCTTTCTTT.

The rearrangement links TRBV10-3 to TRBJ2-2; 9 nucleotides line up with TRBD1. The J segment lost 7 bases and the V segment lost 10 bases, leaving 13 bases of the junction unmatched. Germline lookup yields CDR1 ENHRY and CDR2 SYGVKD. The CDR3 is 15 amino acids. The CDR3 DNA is TGTGCCACAACCGGGACAGGGAATGAATTCGGGGAGCTGTTTTTT. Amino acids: CATTGTGNEFGELFF.

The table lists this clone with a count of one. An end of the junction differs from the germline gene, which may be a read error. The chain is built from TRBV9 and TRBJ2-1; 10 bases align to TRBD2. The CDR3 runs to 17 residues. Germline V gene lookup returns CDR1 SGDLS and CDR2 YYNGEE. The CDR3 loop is CASTVSPLAGVWNEQFF. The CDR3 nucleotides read TGTGCCAGCACCGTATCCCCCCTAGCGGGAGTATGGAATGAGCAGTTCTTC.

CDR3 residues: CASSLAVPYNEQFF. The CDR3 DNA is TGTGCCAGCAGCTTGGCGGTCCCCTACAATGAGCAGTTCTTC. The chain is built from TRBV5-6 and TRBJ2-1; D uncertain. V lost 0 bases and J lost 2, with 6 bases in between. From germline, CDR1 is SGHDT and CDR2 YYEEEE. This CDR3 has 14 amino acids.

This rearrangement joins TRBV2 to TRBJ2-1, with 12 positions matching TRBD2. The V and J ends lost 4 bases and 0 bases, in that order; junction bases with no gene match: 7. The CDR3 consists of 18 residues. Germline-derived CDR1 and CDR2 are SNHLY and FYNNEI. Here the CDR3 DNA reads TGTGCCAGCAGTGGTGGACTAGCGGGATGGAGCTCCTACAATGAGCAGTTCTTC. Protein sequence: CASSGGLAGWSSYNEQFF. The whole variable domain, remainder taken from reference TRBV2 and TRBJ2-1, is EPEVTQTPSHQVTQMGQEVILRCVPISNHLYFYWYRQILGQKVEFLVSFYNNEISEKSEIFDDQFSVERPDGSNFTLKIRSTKLEDSAMYFCASSGGLAGWSSYNEQFFGPGTRLTVL.

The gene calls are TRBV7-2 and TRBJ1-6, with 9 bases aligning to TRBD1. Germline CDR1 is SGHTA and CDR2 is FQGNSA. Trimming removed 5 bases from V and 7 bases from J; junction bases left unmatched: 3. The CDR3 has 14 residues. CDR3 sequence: CASSQGQGNSPLHF. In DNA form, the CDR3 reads TGTGCCAGCAGCCAGGGACAGGGAAATTCACCCCTCCACTTT.

The CDR3 loop is CASSGDRVSVRGYNEQFF. CDR3 DNA: TGCGCCAGCAGTGGGGACAGGGTATCGGTTCGGGGCTACAATGAGCAGTTCTTC. The chain links TRBV10-1 to TRBJ2-1, with TRBD1 matching over 9 bases. This CDR3 is 18 amino acids long. The junction had 13 bases not matched to a gene; V was cut back by 4 bases and J by 3 bases. In germline, CDR1 is WNHNN, CDR2 SYGVQD (reference sequence).

The CDR3 spells CASSYLQGTDTQYF. The CDR3 bases are TGTGCCAGCAGTTACTTACAGGGCACAGATACGCAGTATTTT. The genes are TRBV6-6 and TRBJ2-3; D is possibly TRBD1 (5 bases). CDR3 size: 14 residues. Per the germline V gene, CDR1 is MNHNY and CDR2 is SVGAGI (reference sequence). V was clipped by 1 base and J by 1 base, with 6 bases between them.